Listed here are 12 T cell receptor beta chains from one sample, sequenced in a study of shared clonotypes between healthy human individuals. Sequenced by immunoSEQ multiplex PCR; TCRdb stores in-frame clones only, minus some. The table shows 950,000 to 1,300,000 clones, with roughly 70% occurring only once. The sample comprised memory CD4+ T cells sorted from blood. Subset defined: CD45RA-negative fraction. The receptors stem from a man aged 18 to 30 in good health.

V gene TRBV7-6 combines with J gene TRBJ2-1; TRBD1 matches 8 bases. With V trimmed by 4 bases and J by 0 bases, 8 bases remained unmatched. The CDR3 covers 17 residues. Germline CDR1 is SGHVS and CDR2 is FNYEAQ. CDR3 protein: CASSSTRTGSSYNEQFF. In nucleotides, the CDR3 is TGTGCCAGCAGCTCCACTCGGACAGGGAGCTCCTACAATGAGCAGTTCTTC.

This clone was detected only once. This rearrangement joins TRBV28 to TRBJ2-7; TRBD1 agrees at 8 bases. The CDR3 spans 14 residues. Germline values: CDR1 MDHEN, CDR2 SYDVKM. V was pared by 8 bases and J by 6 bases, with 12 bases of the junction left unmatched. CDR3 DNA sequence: TGTGCCAGCGGACCGCTGGACAGGGAGGTCGAGCAGTACTTC. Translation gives CASGPLDREVEQYF.

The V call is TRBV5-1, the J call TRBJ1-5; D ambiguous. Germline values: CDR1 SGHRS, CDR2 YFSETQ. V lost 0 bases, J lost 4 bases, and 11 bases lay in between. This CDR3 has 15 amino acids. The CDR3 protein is CASSLDGPSNQPQHF. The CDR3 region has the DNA TGCGCCAGCAGCTTGGATGGACCGAGTAATCAGCCCCAGCATTTT.

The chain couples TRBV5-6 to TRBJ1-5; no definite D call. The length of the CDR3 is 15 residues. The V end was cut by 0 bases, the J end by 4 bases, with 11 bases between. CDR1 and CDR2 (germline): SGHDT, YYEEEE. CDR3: CASSLAGRINQPQHF. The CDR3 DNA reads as TGTGCCAGCAGCTTGGCCGGACGGATTAATCAGCCCCAGCATTTT.

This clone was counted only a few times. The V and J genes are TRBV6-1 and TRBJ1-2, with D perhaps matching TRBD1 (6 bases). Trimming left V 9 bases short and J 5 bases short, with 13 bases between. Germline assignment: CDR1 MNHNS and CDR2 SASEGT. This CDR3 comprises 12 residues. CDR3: CARGSQGYGYTF. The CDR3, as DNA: TGTGCCAGGGGGAGCCAGGGGTATGGCTACACCTTC.

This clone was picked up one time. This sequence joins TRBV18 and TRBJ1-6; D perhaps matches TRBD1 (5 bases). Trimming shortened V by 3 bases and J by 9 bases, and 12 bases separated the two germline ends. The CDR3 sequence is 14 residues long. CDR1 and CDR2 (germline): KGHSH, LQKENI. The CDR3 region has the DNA TGTGCCAGCTCACCGGACTGGGGGTCTTCACCCCTCCACTTT. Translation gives CASSPDWGSSPLHF.

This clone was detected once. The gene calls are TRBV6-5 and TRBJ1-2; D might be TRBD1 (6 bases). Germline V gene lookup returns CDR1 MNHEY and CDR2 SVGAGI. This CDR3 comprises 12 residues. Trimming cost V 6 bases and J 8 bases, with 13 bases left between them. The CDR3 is CASRKQGSGYTF. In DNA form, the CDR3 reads TGTGCCAGCAGGAAACAGGGTTCCGGCTACACCTTC.

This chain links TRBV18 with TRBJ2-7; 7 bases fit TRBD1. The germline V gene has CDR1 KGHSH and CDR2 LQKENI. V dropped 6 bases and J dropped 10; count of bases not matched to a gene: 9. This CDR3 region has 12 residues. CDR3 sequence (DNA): TGTGCCAGCTCCGGGACAGCGGCTGAACAGTACTTC. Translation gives CASSGTAAEQYF.

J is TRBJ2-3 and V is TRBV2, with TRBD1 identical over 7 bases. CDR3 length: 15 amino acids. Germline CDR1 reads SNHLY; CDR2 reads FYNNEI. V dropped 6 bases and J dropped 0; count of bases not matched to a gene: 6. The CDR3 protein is CASSAGTVSTDTQYF. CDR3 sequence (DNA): TGTGCCAGCAGCGCCGGGACAGTTAGCACAGATACGCAGTATTTT.

DNA of the CDR3: TGTGCCAGTAGTATAGATCTAGTTTGGATAGTGGCAGGTCTTAAGCCCCAGCATTTT. Encoded protein: CASSIDLVWIVAGLKPQHF. The rearrangement uses TRBV19 and TRBJ1-5, with no clear D. Per the germline V gene, CDR1 is LNHDA and CDR2 is SQIVND (reference sequence). Trimming stripped 0 bases from V and 8 bases from J, with 26 bases between. The CDR3 runs 19 residues.

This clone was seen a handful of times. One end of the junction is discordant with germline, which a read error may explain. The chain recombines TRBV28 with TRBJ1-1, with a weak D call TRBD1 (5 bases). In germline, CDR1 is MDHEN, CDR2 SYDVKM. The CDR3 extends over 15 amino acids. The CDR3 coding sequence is TGTGCCAGCAGCACCCCGCGGGGCGAGATCCGATGGGCAAAGTTT. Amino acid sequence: CASSTPRGEIRWAKF. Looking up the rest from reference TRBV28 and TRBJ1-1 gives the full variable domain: DVKVTQSSRYLVKRTGEKVFLECVQDMDHENMFWYRQDPGLGLRLIYFSYDVKMKEKGDIPEGYSVSREKKERFSLILESASTNQTSMYLCASSTPRGEIRWAKFGQGTRLTVV.

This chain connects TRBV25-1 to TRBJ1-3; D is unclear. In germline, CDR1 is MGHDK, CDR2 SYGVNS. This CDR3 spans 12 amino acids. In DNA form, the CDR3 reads TGTGTTTCACGGGGCTCTGGAAACACCATATATTTT. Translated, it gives CVSRGSGNTIYF.